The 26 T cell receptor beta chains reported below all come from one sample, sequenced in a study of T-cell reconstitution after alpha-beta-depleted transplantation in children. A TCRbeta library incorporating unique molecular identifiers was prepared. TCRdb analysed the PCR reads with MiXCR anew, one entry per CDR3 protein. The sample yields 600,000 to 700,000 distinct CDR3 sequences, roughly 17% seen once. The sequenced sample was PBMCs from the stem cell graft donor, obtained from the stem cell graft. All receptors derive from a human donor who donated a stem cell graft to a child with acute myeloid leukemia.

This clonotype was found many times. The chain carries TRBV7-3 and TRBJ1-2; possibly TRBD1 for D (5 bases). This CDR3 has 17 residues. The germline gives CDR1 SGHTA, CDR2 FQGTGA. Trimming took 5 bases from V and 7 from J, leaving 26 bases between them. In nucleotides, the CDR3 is TGTGCCAGCAGCCCTTCCCCCACGGGTGGGGGATTGAGTGGCTACACCTTC. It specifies CASSPSPTGGGLSGYTF.

The CDR3 DNA follows: TGCGCCAGCAGCCAAGTGAACAGTCCTGAAGCTTTCTTT. Its translation is CASSQVNSPEAFF. The chain couples TRBV4-1 to TRBJ1-1; D is uncertain. Trimming took 1 base from V and 6 from J, leaving 9 bases between them. The length of the CDR3 is 13 residues. The V gene's germline CDR1 is MGHRA and CDR2 YSYEKL.

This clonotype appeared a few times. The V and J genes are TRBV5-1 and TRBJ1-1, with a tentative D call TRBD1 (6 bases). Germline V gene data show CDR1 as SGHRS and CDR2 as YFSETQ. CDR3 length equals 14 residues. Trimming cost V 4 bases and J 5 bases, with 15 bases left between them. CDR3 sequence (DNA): TGCGCCAGCAGCCCAACAGGGTCCGGGACTGAAGCTTTCTTT. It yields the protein CASSPTGSGTEAFF.

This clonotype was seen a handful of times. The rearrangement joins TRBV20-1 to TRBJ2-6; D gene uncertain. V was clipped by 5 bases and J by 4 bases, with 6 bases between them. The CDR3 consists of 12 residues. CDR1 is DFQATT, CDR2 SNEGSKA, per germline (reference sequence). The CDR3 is CSAGQGANVLTF. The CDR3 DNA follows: TGCAGTGCTGGCCAGGGGGCCAACGTCCTGACTTTC.

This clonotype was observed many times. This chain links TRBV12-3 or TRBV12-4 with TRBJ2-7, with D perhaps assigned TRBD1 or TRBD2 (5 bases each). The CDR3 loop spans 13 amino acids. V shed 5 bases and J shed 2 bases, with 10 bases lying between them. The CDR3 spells CASSLQGPYEQYF. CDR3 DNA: TGTGCCAGCAGTCTGCAGGGACCCTACGAGCAGTACTTC.

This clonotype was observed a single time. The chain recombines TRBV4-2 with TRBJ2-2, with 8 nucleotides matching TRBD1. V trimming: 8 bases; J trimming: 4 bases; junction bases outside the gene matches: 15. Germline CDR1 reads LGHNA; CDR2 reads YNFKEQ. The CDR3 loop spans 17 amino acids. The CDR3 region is CASGPETGAGSTGELFF. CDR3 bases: TGTGCCAGCGGCCCCGAGACAGGGGCCGGTAGCACCGGGGAGCTGTTTTTT.

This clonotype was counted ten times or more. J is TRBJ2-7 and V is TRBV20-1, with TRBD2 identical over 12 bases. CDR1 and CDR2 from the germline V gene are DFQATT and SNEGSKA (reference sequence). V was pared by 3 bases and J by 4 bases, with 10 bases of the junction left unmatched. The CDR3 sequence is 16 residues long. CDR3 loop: CSARDPSGGAVYEQYF. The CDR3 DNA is TGCAGTGCTAGGGACCCTAGCGGGGGGGCCGTTTACGAGCAGTACTTC.

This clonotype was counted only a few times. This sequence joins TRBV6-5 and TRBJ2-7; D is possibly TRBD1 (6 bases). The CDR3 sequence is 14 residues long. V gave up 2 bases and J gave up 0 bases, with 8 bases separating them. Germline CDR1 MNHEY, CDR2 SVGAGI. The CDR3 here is CASSYGRGSYEQYV. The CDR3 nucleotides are TGTGCCAGCAGTTACGGCAGGGGCTCCTACGAGCAGTACGTC.

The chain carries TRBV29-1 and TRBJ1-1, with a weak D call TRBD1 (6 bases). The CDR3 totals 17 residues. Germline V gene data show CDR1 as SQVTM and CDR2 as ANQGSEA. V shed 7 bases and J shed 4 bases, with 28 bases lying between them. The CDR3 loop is CSAGPGGYLNDFTEAFF. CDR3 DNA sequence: TGCAGCGCTGGACCGGGGGGCTATCTTAACGATTTCACTGAAGCTTTCTTT.

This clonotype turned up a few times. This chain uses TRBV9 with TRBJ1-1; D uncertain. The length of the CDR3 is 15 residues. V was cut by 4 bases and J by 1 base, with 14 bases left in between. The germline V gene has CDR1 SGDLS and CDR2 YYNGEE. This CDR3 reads CASSPSTVGNTEAFF. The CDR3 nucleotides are TGTGCCAGCAGCCCTAGCACTGTGGGGAACACTGAAGCTTTCTTT.

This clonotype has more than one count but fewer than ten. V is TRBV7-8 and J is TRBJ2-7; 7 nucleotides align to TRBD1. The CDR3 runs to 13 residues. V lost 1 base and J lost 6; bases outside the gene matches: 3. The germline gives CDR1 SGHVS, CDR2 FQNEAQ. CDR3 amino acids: CASSLGQGAEQYF. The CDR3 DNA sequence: TGTGCCAGCAGCTTAGGACAGGGAGCCGAGCAGTACTTC.

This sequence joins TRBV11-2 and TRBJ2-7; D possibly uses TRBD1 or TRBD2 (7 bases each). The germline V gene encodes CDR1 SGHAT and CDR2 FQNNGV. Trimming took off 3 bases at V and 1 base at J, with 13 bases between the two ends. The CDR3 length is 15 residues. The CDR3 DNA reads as TGTGCCAGCAGCTTGGGAGGGGGCCGGTCCTACGAGCAGTACTTC. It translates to CASSLGGGRSYEQYF.

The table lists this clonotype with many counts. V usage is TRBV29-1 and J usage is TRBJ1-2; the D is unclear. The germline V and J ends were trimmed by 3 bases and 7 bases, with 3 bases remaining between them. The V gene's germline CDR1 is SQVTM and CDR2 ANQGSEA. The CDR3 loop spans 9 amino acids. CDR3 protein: CSVDPGYTF. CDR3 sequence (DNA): TGCAGCGTTGACCCTGGCTACACCTTC.

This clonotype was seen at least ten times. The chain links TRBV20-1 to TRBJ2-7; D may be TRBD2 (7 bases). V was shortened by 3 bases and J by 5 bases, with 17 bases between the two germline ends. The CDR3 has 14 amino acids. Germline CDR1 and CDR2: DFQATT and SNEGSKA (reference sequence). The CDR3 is CSASRGGGQDEQYF. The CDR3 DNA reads TGCAGTGCTAGTAGAGGGGGGGGCCAGGACGAGCAGTACTTC.

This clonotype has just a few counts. CDR3 in amino acids: CSAFRTGPDTQYF. The DNA for the CDR3 is TGCAGTGCTTTCCGTACAGGGCCAGATACGCAGTATTTT. This rearrangement joins TRBV20-1 to TRBJ2-3; D is possibly TRBD1 (6 bases). In germline, CDR1 is DFQATT, CDR2 SNEGSKA (reference sequence). The V gene lost 5 bases and the J gene lost 4 bases, with 13 bases spanning the gap. The CDR3 loop spans 13 amino acids.

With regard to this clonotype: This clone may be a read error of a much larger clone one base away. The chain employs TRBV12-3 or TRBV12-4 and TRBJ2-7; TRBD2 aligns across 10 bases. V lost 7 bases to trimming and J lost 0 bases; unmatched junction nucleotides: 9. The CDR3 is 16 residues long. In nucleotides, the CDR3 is TGTGCCAGCAATTCCCAGGCTAGCGGGGGCTCCTACGAGCAGTACTTC. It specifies CASNSQASGGSYEQYF.

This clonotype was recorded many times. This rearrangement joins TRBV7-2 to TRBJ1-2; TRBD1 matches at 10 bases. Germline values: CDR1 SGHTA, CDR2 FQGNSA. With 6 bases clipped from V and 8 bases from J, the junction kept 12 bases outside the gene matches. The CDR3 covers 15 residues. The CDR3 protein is CASRPGTGAARGYTF. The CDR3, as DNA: TGTGCCAGCAGGCCCGGGACAGGGGCCGCGCGAGGCTACACCTTC.

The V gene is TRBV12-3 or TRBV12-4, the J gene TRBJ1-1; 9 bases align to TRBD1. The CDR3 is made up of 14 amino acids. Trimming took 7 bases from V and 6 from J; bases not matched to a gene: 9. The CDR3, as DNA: TGTGCCAGCAAATACTGGGACAGGGATTCTGAAGCTTTCTTT. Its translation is CASKYWDRDSEAFF.

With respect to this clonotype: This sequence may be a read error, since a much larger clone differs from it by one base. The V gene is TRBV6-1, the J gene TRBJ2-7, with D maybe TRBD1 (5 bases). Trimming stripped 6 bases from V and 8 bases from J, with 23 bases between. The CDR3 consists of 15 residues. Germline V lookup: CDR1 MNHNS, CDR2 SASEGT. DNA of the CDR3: TGTGCCAGCAGCCGCTCCCGACAGCTTACCCACAAGCAGTACTTC. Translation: CASSRSRQLTHKQYF.

The CDR3 DNA is TGCGCCAGCAGCCCCACGGACAGGGCGAACACCATATATTTT. Its translation is CASSPTDRANTIYF. The chain couples TRBV4-3 to TRBJ1-3; 8 positions agree with TRBD1. Germline CDR1 and CDR2: LGHNA and YSLEER. The CDR3 has 14 amino acids. V shed 4 bases and J 7 bases; nucleotides not matched to a gene: 6.

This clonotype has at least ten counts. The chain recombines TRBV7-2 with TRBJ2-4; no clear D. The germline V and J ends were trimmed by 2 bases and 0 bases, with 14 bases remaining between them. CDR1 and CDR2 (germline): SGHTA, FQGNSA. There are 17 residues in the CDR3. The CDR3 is CASSLIAGSLAKNIQYF. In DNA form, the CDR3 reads TGTGCCAGCAGCTTAATTGCCGGTTCTTTAGCCAAAAACATTCAGTACTTC.

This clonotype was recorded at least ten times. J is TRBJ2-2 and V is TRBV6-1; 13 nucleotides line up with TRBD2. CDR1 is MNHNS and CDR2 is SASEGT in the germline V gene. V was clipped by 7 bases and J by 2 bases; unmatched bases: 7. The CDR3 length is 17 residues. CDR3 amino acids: CASKRLAGGTNTGELFF. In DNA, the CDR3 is TGTGCCAGCAAACGACTAGCGGGGGGAACTAACACCGGGGAGCTGTTTTTT.

The CDR3 nucleotides read TGTGCCAGCAGCCGAACAGACAGGGTTTGGTCACATGGAAACACCATATATTTT. Amino acids: CASSRTDRVWSHGNTIYF. This chain joins TRBV11-2 and TRBJ1-3; 7 positions match TRBD1. The CDR3 extends over 18 amino acids. With 5 bases clipped from V and 3 bases from J, the junction kept 16 bases outside the gene matches. Germline values: CDR1 SGHAT, CDR2 FQNNGV. Together with reference TRBV11-2 and TRBJ1-3, the CDR3 gives the full variable domain: EAGVAQSPRYKIIEKRQSVAFWCNPISGHATLYWYQQILGQGPKLLIQFQNNGVVDDSQLPKDRFSAERLKGVDSTLKIQPAKLEDSAVYLCASSRTDRVWSHGNTIYFGEGSWLTVV.

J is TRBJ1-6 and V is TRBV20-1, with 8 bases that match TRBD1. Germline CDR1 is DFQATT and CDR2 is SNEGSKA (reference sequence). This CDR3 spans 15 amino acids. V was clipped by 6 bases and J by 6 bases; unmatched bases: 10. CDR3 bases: TGCAGTGCCCCTTCGGACAGGGAGAGTAATTCACCCCTCCACTTT. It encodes CSAPSDRESNSPLHF.

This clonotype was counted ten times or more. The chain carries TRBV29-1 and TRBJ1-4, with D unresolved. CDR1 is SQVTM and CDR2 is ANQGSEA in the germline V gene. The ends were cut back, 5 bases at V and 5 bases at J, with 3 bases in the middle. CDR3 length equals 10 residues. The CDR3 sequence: CSVRNEKLFF. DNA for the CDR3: TGCAGCGTTCGAAATGAAAAACTGTTTTTT. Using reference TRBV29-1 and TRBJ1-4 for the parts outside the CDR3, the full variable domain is SAVISQKPSRDICQRGTSLTIQCQVDSQVTMMFWYRQQPGQSLTLIATANQGSEATYESGFVIDKFPISRPNLTFSTLTVSNMSPEDSSIYLCSVRNEKLFFGSGTQLSVL.

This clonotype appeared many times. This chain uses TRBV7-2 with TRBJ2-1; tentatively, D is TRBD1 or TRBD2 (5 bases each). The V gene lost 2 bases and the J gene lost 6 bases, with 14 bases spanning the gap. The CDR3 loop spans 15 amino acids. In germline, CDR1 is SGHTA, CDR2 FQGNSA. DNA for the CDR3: TGTGCCAGCAGCTTACTCATGGGGGTTCGCAATGAGCAGTTCTTC. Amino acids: CASSLLMGVRNEQFF.